This T cell receptor beta chain is from a study of blood T cell repertoires in COVID-19. Looking at the study overall: PBMCs, B-cell-depleted T cells, or T cells were the source of the cDNA or gDNA that made up the material.

V shed 6 bases and J 5 bases; nucleotides not matched to a gene: 5. The CDR3 loop spans 13 amino acids. Germline CDR1 reads MDHEN; CDR2 reads SYDVKM. Libraries were prepared by immunoSEQ multiplex PCR; TCRdb keeps only in-frame clonotypes and omits some of them. This table has under 350,000 clones, 80% to 95% appearing once. The receptor comes from a woman in her twenties or thirties with COVID-19, enrolled during active disease. Material for sequencing was peripheral blood. The rearrangement joins TRBV28 to TRBJ2-3; 7 bases align to TRBD2. CDR3 bases: TGTGCCAGCAGCGCGGGAGTTGGAGATACGCAGTATTTT. It codes for CASSAGVGDTQYF.